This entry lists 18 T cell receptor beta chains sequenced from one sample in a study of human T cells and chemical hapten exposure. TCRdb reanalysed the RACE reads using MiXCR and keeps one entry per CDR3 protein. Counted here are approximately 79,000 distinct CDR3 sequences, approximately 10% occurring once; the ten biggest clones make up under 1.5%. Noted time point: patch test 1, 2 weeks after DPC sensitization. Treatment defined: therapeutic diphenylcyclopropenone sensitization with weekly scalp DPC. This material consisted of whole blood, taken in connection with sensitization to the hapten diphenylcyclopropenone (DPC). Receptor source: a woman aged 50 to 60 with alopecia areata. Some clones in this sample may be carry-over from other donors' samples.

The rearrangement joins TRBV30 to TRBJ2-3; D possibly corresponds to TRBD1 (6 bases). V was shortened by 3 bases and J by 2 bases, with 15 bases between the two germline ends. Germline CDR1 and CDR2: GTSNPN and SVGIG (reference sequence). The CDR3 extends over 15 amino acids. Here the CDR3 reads CAWRRDTGVTDTQYF. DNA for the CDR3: TGTGCCTGGAGACGGGACACCGGCGTCACAGATACGCAGTATTTT.

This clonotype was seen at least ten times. The CDR3: CASSGGTNEKLFF. CDR3 nucleotide sequence: TGTGCCAGCAGCGGGGGAACTAATGAAAAACTGTTTTTT. V usage is TRBV7-2 and J usage is TRBJ1-4; a possible D gene is TRBD1 (5 bases). Germline V CDR1 and CDR2: SGHTA, FQGNSA. V lost 5 bases, J lost 1 base, and 5 bases lay in between. This CDR3 comprises 13 residues. The full variable domain, rest sourced from reference TRBV7-2 and TRBJ1-4, is GAGVSQSPSNKVTEKGKDVELRCDPISGHTALYWYRQSLGQGLEFLIYFQGNSAPDKSGLPSDRFSAERTGGSVSTLTIQRTQQEDSAVYLCASSGGTNEKLFFGSGTQLSVL.

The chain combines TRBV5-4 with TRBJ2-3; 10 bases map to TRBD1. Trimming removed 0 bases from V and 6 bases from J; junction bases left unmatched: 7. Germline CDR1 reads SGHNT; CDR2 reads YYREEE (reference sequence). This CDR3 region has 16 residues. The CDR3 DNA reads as TGTGCCAGCAGCTTGGGACAGGGGGCCGGCGGGGATACGCAGTATTTT. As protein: CASSLGQGAGGDTQYF.

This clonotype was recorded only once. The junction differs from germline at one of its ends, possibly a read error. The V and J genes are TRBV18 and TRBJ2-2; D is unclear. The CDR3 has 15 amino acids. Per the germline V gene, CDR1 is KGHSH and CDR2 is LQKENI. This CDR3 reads CASPPPPGNTGELFF. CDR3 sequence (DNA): TGTGCCAGCCCACCACCCCCAGGGAACACCGGGGAGCTGTTTTTT.

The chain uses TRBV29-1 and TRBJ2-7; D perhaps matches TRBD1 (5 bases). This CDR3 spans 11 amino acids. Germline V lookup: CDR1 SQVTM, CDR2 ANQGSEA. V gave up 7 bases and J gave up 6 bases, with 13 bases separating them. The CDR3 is CSAGRAGEQYF. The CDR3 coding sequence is TGCAGCGCTGGCAGGGCTGGCGAGCAGTACTTC.

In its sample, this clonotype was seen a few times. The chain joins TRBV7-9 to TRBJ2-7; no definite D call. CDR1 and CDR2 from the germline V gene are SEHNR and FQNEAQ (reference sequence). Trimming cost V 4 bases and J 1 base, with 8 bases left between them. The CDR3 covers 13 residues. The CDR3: CASSSIFSYEQYF. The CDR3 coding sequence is TGTGCCAGCAGCTCCATATTTTCCTACGAGCAGTACTTC.

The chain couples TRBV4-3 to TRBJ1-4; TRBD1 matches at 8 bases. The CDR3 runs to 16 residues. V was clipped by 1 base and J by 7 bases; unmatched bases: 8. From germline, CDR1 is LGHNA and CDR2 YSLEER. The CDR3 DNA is TGCGCCAGCAGCCAAGTGTCGCGGACAGGGACTGAAAAACTGTTTTTT. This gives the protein CASSQVSRTGTEKLFF.

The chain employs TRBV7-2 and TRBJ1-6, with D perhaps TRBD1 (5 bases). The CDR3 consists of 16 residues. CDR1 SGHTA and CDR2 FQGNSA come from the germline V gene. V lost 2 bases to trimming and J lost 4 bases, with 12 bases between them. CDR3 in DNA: TGTGCCAGCAGCTTAAAAGGGGTCGATTATAATTCACCCCTCCACTTT. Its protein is CASSLKGVDYNSPLHF. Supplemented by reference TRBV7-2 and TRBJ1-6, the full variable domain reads GAGVSQSPSNKVTEKGKDVELRCDPISGHTALYWYRQSLGQGLEFLIYFQGNSAPDKSGLPSDRFSAERTGGSVSTLTIQRTQQEDSAVYLCASSLKGVDYNSPLHFGNGTRLTVT.

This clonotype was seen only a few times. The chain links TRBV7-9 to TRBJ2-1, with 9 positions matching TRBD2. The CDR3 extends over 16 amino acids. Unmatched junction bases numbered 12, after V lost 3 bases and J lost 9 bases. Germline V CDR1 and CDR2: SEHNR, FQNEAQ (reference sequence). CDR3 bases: TGTGCCAGCAGCTTTGCGGGAGGGCCGGGTCCGGGTGAGCAGTTCTTC. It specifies CASSFAGGPGPGEQFF.

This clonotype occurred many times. CDR3 coding DNA: TGTGCCAGCAGCTTGGCCCCTTACAATGAGCAGTTCTTC. Translating gives CASSLAPYNEQFF. The genes are TRBV5-5 and TRBJ2-1; no clear D. Germline V CDR1 and CDR2: SGHKS, YYEKEE (reference sequence). V dropped 0 bases and J dropped 4 bases, with 5 bases sitting between them. The CDR3 runs to 13 residues.

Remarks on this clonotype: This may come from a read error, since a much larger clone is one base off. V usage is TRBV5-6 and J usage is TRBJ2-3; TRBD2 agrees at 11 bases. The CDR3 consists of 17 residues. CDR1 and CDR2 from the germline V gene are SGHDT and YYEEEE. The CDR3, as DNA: TGTGCCAACAGCTTGTTTACCGGGACTAGCGGTGCTGGTACGCAGTATTTT. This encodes CANSLFTGTSGAGTQYF.

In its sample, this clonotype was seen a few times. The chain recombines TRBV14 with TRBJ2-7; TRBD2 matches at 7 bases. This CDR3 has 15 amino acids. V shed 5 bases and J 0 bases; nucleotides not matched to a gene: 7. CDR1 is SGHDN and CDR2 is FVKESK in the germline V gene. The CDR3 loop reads CASSFHSGISYEQYF. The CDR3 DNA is TGTGCCAGCAGCTTTCACAGCGGGATCTCCTACGAGCAGTACTTC.

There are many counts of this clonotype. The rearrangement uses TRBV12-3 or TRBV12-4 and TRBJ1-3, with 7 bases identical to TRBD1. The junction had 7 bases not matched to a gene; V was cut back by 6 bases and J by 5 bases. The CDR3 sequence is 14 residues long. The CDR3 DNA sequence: TGTGCCAGCAGCCCGACAGGGATCAGAAACACCATATATTTT. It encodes CASSPTGIRNTIYF.

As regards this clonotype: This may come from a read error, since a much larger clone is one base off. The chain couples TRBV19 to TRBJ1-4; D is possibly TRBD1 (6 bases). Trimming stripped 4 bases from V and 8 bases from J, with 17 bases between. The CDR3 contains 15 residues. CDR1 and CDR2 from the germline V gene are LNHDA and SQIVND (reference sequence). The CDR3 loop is CASSTPRTQGEKLFF. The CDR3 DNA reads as TGTGCCAGTAGTACTCCGCGGACGCAGGGGGAAAAACTGTTTTTT.

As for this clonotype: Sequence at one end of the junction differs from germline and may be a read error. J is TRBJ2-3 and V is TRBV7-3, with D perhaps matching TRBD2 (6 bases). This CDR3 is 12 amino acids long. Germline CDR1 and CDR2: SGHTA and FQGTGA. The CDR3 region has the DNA TGTGCCAGTAGCTACCGTGGGGAGGCGCAGTATTTT. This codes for CASSYRGEAQYF.

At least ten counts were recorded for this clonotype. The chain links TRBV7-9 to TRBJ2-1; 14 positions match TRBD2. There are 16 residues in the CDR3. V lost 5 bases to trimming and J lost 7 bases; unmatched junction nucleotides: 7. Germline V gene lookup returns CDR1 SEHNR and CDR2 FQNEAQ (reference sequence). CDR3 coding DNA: TGTGCCAGCAGCAGGGGACTAGCGGGAGATTGGAATGAGCAGTTCTTC. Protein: CASSRGLAGDWNEQFF.

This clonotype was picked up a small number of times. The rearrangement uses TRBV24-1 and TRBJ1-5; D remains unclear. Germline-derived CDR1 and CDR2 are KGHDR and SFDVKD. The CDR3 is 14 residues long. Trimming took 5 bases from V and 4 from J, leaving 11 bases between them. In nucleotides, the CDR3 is TGTGCCACCAGTGGAACAAATCGAAATCAGCCCCAGCATTTT. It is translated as CATSGTNRNQPQHF.

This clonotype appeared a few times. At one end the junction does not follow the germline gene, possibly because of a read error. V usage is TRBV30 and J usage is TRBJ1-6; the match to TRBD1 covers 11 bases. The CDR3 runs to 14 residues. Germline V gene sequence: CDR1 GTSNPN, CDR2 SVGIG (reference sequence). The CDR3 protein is CVWSGTGGNSPLHF. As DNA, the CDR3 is TGTGTCTGGAGTGGGACAGGGGGGAATTCACCCCTCCACTTT.